The 25 T cell receptor beta chains below were found in one sample sequenced in a study of Ad26.COV2.S vaccination and SARS-CoV-2 variants. This sample's treatment: around 19 received Ad26.COV2.S at low or high dose, single or two shots; roughly 5 received placebo; per-sample allocation not given. After the first vaccine or placebo injection, samples were drawn on day 63. TCRdb's table, derived via immunoSEQ multiplex PCR, lists solely in-frame clones and lacks some. This sample carries fewer than 500,000 clones, approximately 89% of them seen once, and the ten largest clones take roughly 2.5%. The sequenced sample was peripheral blood, obtained in a trial of Ad26.COV2.S vaccine versus placebo. These receptors all come from a person aged 18 to 65 who received the Ad26.COV2.S COVID-19 vaccine or a placebo.

The V and J genes are TRBV11-3 and TRBJ2-1; a weak D match, TRBD1 (5 bases). The CDR3 runs to 14 residues. Trimming left V 3 bases short and J 6 bases short, with 12 bases between. CDR1 is SGHNT, CDR2 YENEEA, per germline. CDR3 residues: CASSFLRTSNEQFF. The CDR3, as DNA: TGTGCCAGCAGCTTTCTGAGGACATCCAATGAGCAGTTCTTC. Drawing the rest from reference TRBV11-3 and TRBJ2-1, the complete variable domain is EAGVVQSPRYKIIEKKQPVAFWCNPISGHNTLYWYLQNLGQGPELLIRYENEEAVDDSQLPKDRFSAERLKGVDSTLKIQPAELGDSAVYLCASSFLRTSNEQFFGPGTRLTVL.

The chain is built from TRBV19 and TRBJ2-2, with 9 nucleotides matching TRBD1. CDR1 is LNHDA and CDR2 is SQIVND in the germline V gene (reference sequence). The CDR3 has 16 amino acids. The J segment lost 7 bases and the V segment lost 5 bases, leaving 11 bases of the junction unmatched. The CDR3 DNA reads TGTGCCAGTAGTCCCCCGGGGACAGGGACGAACGGGGAGCTGTTTTTT. Its translation: CASSPPGTGTNGELFF.

The chain employs TRBV28 and TRBJ1-2, with TRBD1 matching 9 bases. The CDR3 spans 16 residues. CDR1 and CDR2 from the germline V gene are MDHEN and SYDVKM. The V segment lost 5 bases and the J segment 8 bases; nucleotides outside the gene matches: 15. CDR3 in amino acids: CASSTPGTGMRRGYTF. The CDR3 bases are TGTGCCAGCAGTACACCGGGGACAGGGATGCGCCGCGGCTACACCTTC.

This sequence joins TRBV5-1 and TRBJ1-1; D is ambiguous. Germline-derived CDR1 and CDR2 are SGHRS and YFSETQ. There are 12 residues in the CDR3. The V end was cut by 2 bases, the J end by 1 base, with 3 bases between. The CDR3 DNA is TGCGCCAGCAGCTTCCGGAACACTGAAGCTTTCTTT. It yields the protein CASSFRNTEAFF.

This chain uses TRBV7-9 with TRBJ2-7; 7 bases fit TRBD1. The V gene end was trimmed by 5 bases and the J gene end by 4 bases; junction bases not matched to a gene: 11. The CDR3 loop spans 15 amino acids. Germline CDR1 and CDR2: SEHNR and FQNEAQ (reference sequence). The CDR3 DNA reads as TGTGCCAGCAGCCCCGGGACAGAGGGTTTGTACGAGCAGTACGTC. Translation gives CASSPGTEGLYEQYV.

The rearrangement links TRBV29-1 to TRBJ1-2, with unresolved D. Germline V gene lookup returns CDR1 SQVTM and CDR2 ANQGSEA. The CDR3 contains 11 residues. V dropped 4 bases and J dropped 4 bases, with 7 bases sitting between them. CDR3 sequence (DNA): TGCAGCGTTGCTCGGTTCTATGGCTACACCTTC. Amino acid sequence: CSVARFYGYTF.

This sequence joins TRBV2 and TRBJ2-7; D gene ambiguous. Looked up from germline, CDR1 is SNHLY and CDR2 is FYNNEI. Trimming removed 1 base from V and 1 base from J, with 5 bases in between. The CDR3 contains 13 residues. This CDR3 reads CASSEVVSYEQYV. The CDR3 DNA is TGTGCCAGCAGTGAAGTAGTATCCTACGAGCAGTACGTC.

In this sample, this clone turned up once. J is TRBJ1-5 and V is TRBV28; the match to TRBD1 covers 7 bases. Germline lookup yields CDR1 MDHEN and CDR2 SYDVKM. This CDR3 is 13 amino acids long. Trimming removed 7 bases from V and 10 bases from J; junction bases left unmatched: 10. CDR3 nucleotide sequence: TGTGCCAGCAATTACAGGGGATTGTTCCCCCAGCATTTT. It codes for CASNYRGLFPQHF.

The chain employs TRBV7-2 and TRBJ2-5; D is unclear. The CDR3 contains 14 residues. CDR1 and CDR2 from the germline V gene are SGHTA and FQGNSA. With 1 base removed from V and 1 base from J, the gap between germline ends came to 7 bases. The CDR3 DNA is TGTGCCAGCAGCTTAGTAACCCTCCAAGAGACCCAGTACTTC. Its protein is CASSLVTLQETQYF.

V usage is TRBV5-1 and J usage is TRBJ2-7; no clear D gene. Looked up from germline, CDR1 is SGHRS and CDR2 is YFSETQ. The length of the CDR3 is 11 residues. V shed 4 bases and J shed 2 bases, with 4 bases lying between them. CDR3 loop: CASSQTYEQYF. The CDR3 nucleotides are TGCGCCAGCAGCCAGACCTACGAGCAGTACTTC.

J is TRBJ2-1 and V is TRBV6-2 or TRBV6-3; 12 bases line up with TRBD2. CDR1 and CDR2 from the germline V gene are MNHEY and SVGEGT. This CDR3 contains 16 residues. Unmatched junction bases numbered 11, after V lost 2 bases and J lost 12 bases. The CDR3 protein is CASSYSASGRASVQFF. The CDR3 nucleotides read TGTGCCAGCAGTTACAGTGCTAGCGGGAGGGCCTCTGTGCAGTTCTTC.

This clone was seen a handful of times. Other nucleotide sequences in the sample specify the same CDR3. The chain links TRBV27 to TRBJ1-5; D may be TRBD1 (6 bases). The CDR3 totals 15 residues. V dropped 6 bases and J dropped 0 bases, with 12 bases sitting between them. Germline V lookup: CDR1 MNHEY, CDR2 SMNVEV (reference sequence). The CDR3 bases are TGTGCCAGCAGGCCCGGACAGATTAGCAATCAGCCCCAGCATTTT. It yields the protein CASRPGQISNQPQHF.

The J gene is TRBJ2-7, the V gene TRBV11-3; maybe TRBD2 (6 bases). Looked up from germline, CDR1 is SGHNT and CDR2 is YENEEA. The CDR3 is made up of 16 amino acids. V gave up 3 bases and J gave up 0 bases, with 15 bases separating them. CDR3 bases: TGTGCCAGCAGCTTGGGTAGCGGAGTCGCCTCCTACGAGCAGTACGTC. Residues: CASSLGSGVASYEQYV.

This chain uses TRBV30 with TRBJ1-1; D ambiguous. V was pared by 2 bases and J by 1 base, with 8 bases between. Looked up from germline, CDR1 is GTSNPN and CDR2 is SVGIG (reference sequence). This CDR3 has 13 residues. CDR3 amino acids: CAWSIFANTEAFF. The CDR3 DNA is TGTGCCTGGAGTATTTTTGCGAACACTGAAGCTTTCTTT. Full variable domain (missing parts from reference TRBV30 and TRBJ1-1): SQTIHQWPATLVQPVGSPLSLECTVEGTSNPNLYWYRQAAGRGLQLLFYSVGIGQISSEVPQNLSASRPQDRQFILSSKKLLLSDSGFYLCAWSIFANTEAFFGQGTRLTVV.

The chain couples TRBV4-3 to TRBJ2-2; D uncertain. This CDR3 is 12 amino acids long. The V end lost 4 bases, the J end lost 7 bases, and 7 bases lay between the germline ends. Germline V gene lookup returns CDR1 LGHNA and CDR2 YSLEER. CDR3 coding DNA: TGCGCCAGCAGCCCACACCGCGGGGAGCTGTTTTTT. This gives the protein CASSPHRGELFF.

The rearrangement joins TRBV4-2 to TRBJ1-1; TRBD1 is a possible D gene (5 bases). Germline V lookup: CDR1 LGHNA, CDR2 YNFKEQ. CDR3 length equals 14 residues. V dropped 3 bases and J dropped 1 base, with 9 bases sitting between them. CDR3: CASSHNGANTEAFF. CDR3 nucleotide sequence: TGTGCCAGCAGCCATAACGGGGCGAACACTGAAGCTTTCTTT.

The chain joins TRBV13 to TRBJ1-1; D unresolved. From germline, CDR1 is PRHDT and CDR2 FYEKMQ (reference sequence). The CDR3 has 11 amino acids. Trimming stripped 5 bases from V and 10 bases from J, with 11 bases between. This CDR3 is CASSLGRGAFF. In DNA, the CDR3 is TGTGCCAGCAGCCTCGGACGTGGAGCTTTCTTT.

Here the CDR3 reads CASSPTIAGSTDTQYF. The CDR3 DNA sequence: TGCGCCAGCAGCCCTACGATAGCGGGGAGCACAGATACGCAGTATTTT. The chain links TRBV4-3 to TRBJ2-3, with TRBD2 matching over 8 bases. Looked up from germline, CDR1 is LGHNA and CDR2 is YSLEER. The CDR3 runs to 16 residues. The junction had 6 bases not matched to a gene; V was cut back by 4 bases and J by 0 bases.

In this sample, this clone turned up once. This chain links TRBV6-5 with TRBJ2-7; weak D call: TRBD1 (6 bases). Germline CDR1 and CDR2: MNHEY and SVGAGI. Trimming shortened V by 9 bases and J by 2 bases, and 17 bases separated the two germline ends. The CDR3 extends over 14 amino acids. The CDR3 DNA sequence: TGTGCCAGTCACCGGCCTGAGGGGGCCTACGAGCAGTACTTC. Translating it yields CASHRPEGAYEQYF.

J is TRBJ2-1 and V is TRBV5-1; D possibly corresponds to TRBD1 (6 bases). Germline assignment: CDR1 SGHRS and CDR2 YFSETQ. The CDR3 contains 14 residues. V was pared by 3 bases and J by 6 bases, with 13 bases between. The CDR3 nucleotides are TGCGCCAGCAGCTCACAACAGGGTTCCAATGAGCAGTTCTTC. Amino acid sequence: CASSSQQGSNEQFF. The full variable domain, completed using reference TRBV5-1 and TRBJ2-1, is KAGVTQTPRYLIKTRGQQVTLSCSPISGHRSVSWYQQTPGQGLQFLFEYFSETQRNKGNFPGRFSGRQFSNSRSEMNVSTLELGDSALYLCASSSQQGSNEQFFGPGTRLTVL.

This clone was recorded at least ten times. V gene TRBV28 combines with J gene TRBJ2-4, with TRBD1 as a possible D gene (7 bases). The CDR3 has 16 residues. Germline loops: CDR1 MDHEN, CDR2 SYDVKM. V was cut by 4 bases and J by 6 bases, with 19 bases left in between. The CDR3: CASSYSTGKGGNIQYF. CDR3 nucleotide sequence: TGTGCCAGCAGTTACTCGACAGGGAAGGGGGGAAACATTCAGTACTTC.

The chain couples TRBV27 to TRBJ1-1; D gene ambiguous. Germline assignment: CDR1 MNHEY and CDR2 SMNVEV (reference sequence). The V end lost 3 bases, the J end lost 6 bases, and 11 bases lay between the germline ends. The CDR3 covers 13 residues. CDR3 bases: TGTGCCAGCAGTTTGATGGGGTTTGCTGAAGCTTTCTTT. This encodes CASSLMGFAEAFF.

Details on this clone: Its ends do not fully match the called genes, so a read error is possible. This chain connects TRBV7-2 to TRBJ2-3, with D maybe TRBD2 (6 bases). The CDR3 runs to 14 residues. Germline V gene sequence: CDR1 SGHTA, CDR2 FQGNSA. For the CDR3, the DNA is TGTGCCAGCAGCTTATCCCAACCGGGACTCTCCACTTTATTT. Translating gives CASSLSQPGLSTLF.

V gene TRBV28 combines with J gene TRBJ2-7, with a weak D call TRBD2 (5 bases). The CDR3 contains 14 residues. From germline, CDR1 is MDHEN and CDR2 SYDVKM. V lost 2 bases and J 2 bases, leaving 10 bases between the germline ends. This CDR3 reads CASSLAGGTYEQYF. The CDR3 nucleotides read TGTGCCAGCAGTTTAGCAGGAGGCACCTACGAGCAGTACTTC.

The V call is TRBV6-5, the J call TRBJ1-2, with 8 bases matching TRBD1. The germline V gene encodes CDR1 MNHEY and CDR2 SVGAGI. V was pared by 2 bases and J by 7 bases, with 6 bases of the junction left unmatched. The CDR3 is 14 amino acids. CDR3 coding DNA: TGTGCCAGCAGTTACAACTCCAGGGGGCTTGGCTACACCTTC. Protein product: CASSYNSRGLGYTF.